The 11 T cell receptor beta chains below were found in one sample sequenced in a study of cytotoxic CD8 clonotypes in ibrutinib-treated CLL. Produced via immunoSEQ multiplex PCR; TCRdb's table is partial and in-frame only. The sample yields about 140,000 clones, roughly 80% seen once. Sequenced material: PBMCs, taken after 12 months of ibrutinib treatment. All receptors come from a human donor with chronic lymphocytic leukemia.

This clone occurred once. The genes are TRBV9 and TRBJ2-7; maybe TRBD1 (5 bases). Germline CDR1 is SGDLS and CDR2 is YYNGEE. There are 14 residues in the CDR3. V shed 4 bases and J shed 4 bases, with 15 bases lying between them. CDR3 sequence: CASSPGQNQYEQYF. The CDR3 nucleotides read TGTGCCAGCAGCCCAGGACAAAACCAATACGAGCAGTACTTC.

The chain is built from TRBV13 and TRBJ2-7; weak D call: TRBD1 (6 bases). In germline, CDR1 is PRHDT, CDR2 FYEKMQ (reference sequence). Trimming pared 3 bases from V and 1 base from J, leaving 16 bases between. The CDR3 spans 16 residues. The CDR3 DNA follows: TGTGCCAGCAGCTTCGGCGCTTATCAGGGGTCCTACGAGCAGTACTTC. Its translation is CASSFGAYQGSYEQYF. The variable domain in full, completed from reference TRBV13 and TRBJ2-7, reads AAGVIQSPRHLIKEKRETATLKCYPIPRHDTVYWYQQGPGQDPQFLISFYEKMQSDKGSIPDRFSAQQFSDYHSELNMSSLELGDSALYFCASSFGAYQGSYEQYFGPGTRLTVT.

The V and J genes are TRBV27 and TRBJ2-1; D not resolved. CDR1 and CDR2 (germline): MNHEY, SMNVEV (reference sequence). The CDR3 has 13 amino acids. Trimming pared 4 bases from V and 9 bases from J, leaving 13 bases between. CDR3 sequence: CASSSLPETEQFF. DNA for the CDR3: TGTGCCAGCAGTTCCCTCCCCGAGACTGAGCAGTTCTTC.

The chain has TRBV10-3 and TRBJ2-1; D remains unclear. Germline V CDR1 and CDR2: ENHRY, SYGVKD. Trimming cost V 3 bases and J 7 bases, with 7 bases left between them. CDR3 length: 12 residues. CDR3 sequence: CAISDRKNEQFF. In DNA form, the CDR3 reads TGTGCCATCAGTGACAGGAAAAATGAGCAGTTCTTC.

This chain joins TRBV28 and TRBJ1-2; perhaps TRBD1 as D (6 bases). The CDR3 sequence is 14 residues long. The germline V and J ends were trimmed by 5 bases and 4 bases, with 14 bases remaining between them. The V gene's germline CDR1 is MDHEN and CDR2 SYDVKM. The CDR3 spells CASSGGQFLYGYTF. CDR3 DNA: TGTGCCAGCAGTGGAGGACAGTTTCTCTATGGCTACACCTTC.

The CDR3 sequence: CASSFLLSYEQYF. The CDR3 DNA reads as TGTGCCAGCAGTTTTCTCCTCTCCTACGAGCAGTACTTC. V and J are TRBV28 and TRBJ2-7; no clear D gene. Germline lookup yields CDR1 MDHEN and CDR2 SYDVKM. Between the trimmed V and J ends, which lost 3 bases and 0 bases, there was a span of 6 bases. This CDR3 contains 13 residues. The entire variable domain, with the rest obtained from reference TRBV28 and TRBJ2-7, is as follows: DVKVTQSSRYLVKRTGEKVFLECVQDMDHENMFWYRQDPGLGLRLIYFSYDVKMKEKGDIPEGYSVSREKKERFSLILESASTNQTSMYLCASSFLLSYEQYFGPGTRLTVT.

This sequence joins TRBV27 and TRBJ1-4; no definite D call. This CDR3 contains 15 residues. Germline lookup yields CDR1 MNHEY and CDR2 SMNVEV (reference sequence). V lost 2 bases and J 6 bases, leaving 13 bases between the germline ends. CDR3 amino acids: CASSLVREIDEKLFF. The CDR3 bases are TGTGCCAGCAGTTTAGTACGGGAGATAGATGAAAAACTGTTTTTT.

This chain connects TRBV14 to TRBJ2-5; D is unresolved. Trimming pared 1 base from V and 0 bases from J, leaving 12 bases between. Germline-derived CDR1 and CDR2 are SGHDN and FVKESK. CDR3 length: 16 residues. CDR3 amino acids: CASSQVRALYQETQYF. CDR3 in DNA: TGTGCCAGCAGCCAAGTAAGGGCATTGTACCAAGAGACCCAGTACTTC.

The chain uses TRBV11-2 and TRBJ1-1; D gene uncertain. Germline CDR1 is SGHAT and CDR2 is FQNNGV. With 3 bases removed from V and 1 base from J, the gap between germline ends came to 6 bases. The CDR3 length is 13 residues. The CDR3 coding sequence is TGTGCCAGCAGCTTGGGCCAGAACACTGAAGCTTTCTTT. Translated, it gives CASSLGQNTEAFF.

The chain joins TRBV6-1 to TRBJ1-6; D not certain. The CDR3 contains 13 residues. In germline, CDR1 is MNHNS, CDR2 SASEGT. Trimming removed 6 bases from V and 10 bases from J, with 13 bases in between. CDR3 sequence: CASRVIFGSPLHF. In DNA, the CDR3 is TGTGCCAGCAGAGTAATTTTTGGATCACCCCTCCACTTT.

The chain carries TRBV29-1 and TRBJ2-7, with TRBD2 as a possible D gene (5 bases). CDR3 length: 13 residues. V was cut by 4 bases and J by 2 bases, with 12 bases left in between. Germline V gene sequence: CDR1 SQVTM, CDR2 ANQGSEA. CDR3 in amino acids: CSVGTGKTYEQYF. For the CDR3, the DNA is TGCAGCGTTGGTACGGGGAAGACCTACGAGCAGTACTTC.